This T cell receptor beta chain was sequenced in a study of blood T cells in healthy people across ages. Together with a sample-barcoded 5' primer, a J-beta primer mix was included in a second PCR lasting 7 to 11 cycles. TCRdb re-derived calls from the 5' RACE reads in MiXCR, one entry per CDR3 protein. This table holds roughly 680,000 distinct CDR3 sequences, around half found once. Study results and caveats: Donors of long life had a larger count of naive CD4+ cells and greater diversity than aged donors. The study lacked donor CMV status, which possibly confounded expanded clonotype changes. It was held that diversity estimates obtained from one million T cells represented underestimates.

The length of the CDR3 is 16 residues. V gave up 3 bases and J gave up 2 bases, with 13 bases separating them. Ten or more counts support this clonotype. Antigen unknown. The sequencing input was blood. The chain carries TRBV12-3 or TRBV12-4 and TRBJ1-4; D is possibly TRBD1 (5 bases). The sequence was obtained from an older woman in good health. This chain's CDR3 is CASSFGEGLTNEKLFF. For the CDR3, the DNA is TGTGCCAGCAGTTTCGGGGAGGGGTTGACTAATGAAAAACTGTTTTTT.